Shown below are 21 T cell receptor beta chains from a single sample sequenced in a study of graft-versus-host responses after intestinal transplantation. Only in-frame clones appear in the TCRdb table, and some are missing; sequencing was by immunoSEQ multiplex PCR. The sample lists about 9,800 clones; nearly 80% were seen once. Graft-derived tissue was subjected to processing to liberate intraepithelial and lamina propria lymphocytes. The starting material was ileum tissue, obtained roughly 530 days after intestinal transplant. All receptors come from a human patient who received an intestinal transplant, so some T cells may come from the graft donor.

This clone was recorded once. CDR3 loop: CASSLRRGGTEAFF. The CDR3 coding sequence is TGTGCCAGCAGCTTGCGTAGAGGGGGCACTGAAGCTTTCTTT. V gene TRBV5-4 combines with J gene TRBJ1-1, with a tentative D call TRBD1 (6 bases). CDR3 size: 14 residues. In germline, CDR1 is SGHNT, CDR2 YYREEE (reference sequence). V was clipped by 1 base and J by 4 bases, with 11 bases between them.

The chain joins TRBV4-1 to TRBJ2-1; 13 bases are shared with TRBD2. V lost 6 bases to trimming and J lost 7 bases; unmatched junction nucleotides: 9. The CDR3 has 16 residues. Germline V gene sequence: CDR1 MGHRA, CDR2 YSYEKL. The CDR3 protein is CASSPSLAGGLNEQFF. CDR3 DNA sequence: TGCGCCAGCAGTCCATCACTAGCGGGGGGGCTGAATGAGCAGTTCTTC.

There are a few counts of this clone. The CDR3 reads CASSRTGTGNTEAFF. CDR3 DNA: TGTGCCAGCAGTCGCACCGGGACAGGGAACACTGAAGCTTTCTTT. This chain joins TRBV6-5 and TRBJ1-1; TRBD1 matches at 8 bases. J gave up 1 base and V 5 bases, and 6 bases lay outside the gene matches. The CDR3 has 15 amino acids. Germline lookup yields CDR1 MNHEY and CDR2 SVGAGI.

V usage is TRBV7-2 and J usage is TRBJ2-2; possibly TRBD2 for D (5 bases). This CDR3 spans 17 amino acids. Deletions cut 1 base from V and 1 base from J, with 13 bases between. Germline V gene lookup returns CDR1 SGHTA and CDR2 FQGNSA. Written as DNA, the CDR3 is TGTGCCAGCAGCTTAGTTATCATACGGGAGAACACCGGGGAGCTGTTTTTT. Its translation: CASSLVIIRENTGELFF.

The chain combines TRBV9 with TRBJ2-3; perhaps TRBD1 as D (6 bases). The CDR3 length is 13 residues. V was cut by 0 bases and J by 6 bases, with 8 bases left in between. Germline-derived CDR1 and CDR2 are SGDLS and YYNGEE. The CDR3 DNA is TGTGCCAGCAGCGTAGGCAGGGGTGATACGCAGTATTTT. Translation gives CASSVGRGDTQYF.

The DNA for the CDR3 is TGTGCCAGCTCACCCCCGGGACGGCACTACTATGGCTACACCTTC. Its translation is CASSPPGRHYYGYTF. The V gene is TRBV18, the J gene TRBJ1-2, with D tentatively TRBD1 (5 bases). Between the trimmed V and J ends, which lost 3 bases and 3 bases, there was a span of 14 bases. The V gene's germline CDR1 is KGHSH and CDR2 LQKENI. This CDR3 has 15 amino acids.

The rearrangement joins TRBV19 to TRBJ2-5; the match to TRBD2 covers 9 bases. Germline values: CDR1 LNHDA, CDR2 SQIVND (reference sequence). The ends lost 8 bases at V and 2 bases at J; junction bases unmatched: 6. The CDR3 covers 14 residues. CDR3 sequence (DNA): TGTGCCAGTGCCGAGCGGGGGGATCAAGAGACCCAGTACTTC. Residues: CASAERGDQETQYF. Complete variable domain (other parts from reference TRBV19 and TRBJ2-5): DGGITQSPKYLFRKEGQNVTLSCEQNLNHDAMYWYRQDPGQGLRLIYYSQIVNDFQKGDIAEGYSVSREKKESFPLTVTSAQKNPTAFYLCASAERGDQETQYFGPGTRLLVL.

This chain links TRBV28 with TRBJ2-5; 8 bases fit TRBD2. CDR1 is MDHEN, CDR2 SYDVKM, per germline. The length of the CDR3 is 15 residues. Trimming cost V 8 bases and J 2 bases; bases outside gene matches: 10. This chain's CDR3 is CASGYYGGAQETQYF. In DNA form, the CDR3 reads TGTGCCAGCGGCTACTACGGGGGGGCACAAGAGACCCAGTACTTC.

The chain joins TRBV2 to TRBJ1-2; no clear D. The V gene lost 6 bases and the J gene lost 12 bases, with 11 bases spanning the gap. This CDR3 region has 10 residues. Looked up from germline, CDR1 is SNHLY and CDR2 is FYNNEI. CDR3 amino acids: CASRWEGHTF. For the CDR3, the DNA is TGTGCCAGCAGGTGGGAGGGCCACACCTTC.

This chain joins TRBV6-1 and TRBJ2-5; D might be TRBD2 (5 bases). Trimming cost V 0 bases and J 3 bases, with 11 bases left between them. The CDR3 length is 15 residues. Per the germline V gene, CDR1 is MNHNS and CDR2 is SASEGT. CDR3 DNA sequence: TGTGCCAGCAGTGAAGCCCCGCGACTAAAAGAGACCCAGTACTTC. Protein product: CASSEAPRLKETQYF.

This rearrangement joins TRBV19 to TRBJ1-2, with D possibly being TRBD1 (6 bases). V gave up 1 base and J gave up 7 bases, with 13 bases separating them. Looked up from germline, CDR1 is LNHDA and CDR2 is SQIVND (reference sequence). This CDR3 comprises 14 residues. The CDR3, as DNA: TGTGCCAGTAGTATAGCAGCAGGCAGGGGTGGCTACACCTTC. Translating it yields CASSIAAGRGGYTF.

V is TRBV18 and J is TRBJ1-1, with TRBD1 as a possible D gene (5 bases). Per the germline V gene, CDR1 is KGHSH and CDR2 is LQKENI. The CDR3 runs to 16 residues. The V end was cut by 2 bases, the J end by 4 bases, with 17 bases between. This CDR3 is CASSPWGEAGGTEAFF. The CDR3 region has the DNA TGTGCCAGCTCACCATGGGGCGAGGCCGGCGGCACTGAAGCTTTCTTT.

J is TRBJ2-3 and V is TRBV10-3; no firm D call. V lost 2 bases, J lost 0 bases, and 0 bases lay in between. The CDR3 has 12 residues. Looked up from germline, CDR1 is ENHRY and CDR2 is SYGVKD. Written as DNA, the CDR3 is TGTGCCATCAGTGAGAGCACAGATACGCAGTATTTT. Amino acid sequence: CAISESTDTQYF.

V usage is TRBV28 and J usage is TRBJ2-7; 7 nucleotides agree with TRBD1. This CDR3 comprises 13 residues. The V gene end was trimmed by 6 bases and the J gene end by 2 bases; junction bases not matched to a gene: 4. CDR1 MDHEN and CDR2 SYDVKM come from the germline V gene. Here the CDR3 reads CASRSDRAYEQYF. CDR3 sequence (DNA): TGTGCCAGCAGGTCTGACAGGGCCTACGAGCAGTACTTC.

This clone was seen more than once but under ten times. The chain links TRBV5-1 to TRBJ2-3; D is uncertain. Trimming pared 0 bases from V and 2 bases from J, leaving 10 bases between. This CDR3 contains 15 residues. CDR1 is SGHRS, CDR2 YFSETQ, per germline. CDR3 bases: TGCGCCAGCAGCTTGGTTGGGAAGAACACAGATACGCAGTATTTT. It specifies CASSLVGKNTDTQYF. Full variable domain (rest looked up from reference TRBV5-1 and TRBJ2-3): KAGVTQTPRYLIKTRGQQVTLSCSPISGHRSVSWYQQTPGQGLQFLFEYFSETQRNKGNFPGRFSGRQFSNSRSEMNVSTLELGDSALYLCASSLVGKNTDTQYFGPGTRLTVL.

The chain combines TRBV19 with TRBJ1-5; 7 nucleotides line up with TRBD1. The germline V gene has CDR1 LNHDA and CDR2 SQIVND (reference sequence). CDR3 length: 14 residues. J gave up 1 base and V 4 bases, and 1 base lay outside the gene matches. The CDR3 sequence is CASSTTGSNQPQHF. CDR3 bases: TGTGCCAGTAGTACGACAGGGAGCAATCAGCCCCAGCATTTT. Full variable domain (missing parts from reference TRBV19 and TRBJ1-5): DGGITQSPKYLFRKEGQNVTLSCEQNLNHDAMYWYRQDPGQGLRLIYYSQIVNDFQKGDIAEGYSVSREKKESFPLTVTSAQKNPTAFYLCASSTTGSNQPQHFGDGTRLSIL.

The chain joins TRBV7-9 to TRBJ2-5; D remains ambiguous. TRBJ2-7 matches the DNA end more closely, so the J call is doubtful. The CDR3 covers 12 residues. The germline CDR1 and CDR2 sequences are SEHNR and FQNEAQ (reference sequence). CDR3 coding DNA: TGTGCCAGCAGCTTAACAATCTACGAGCAGTACTTC. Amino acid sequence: CASSLTIYEQYF.

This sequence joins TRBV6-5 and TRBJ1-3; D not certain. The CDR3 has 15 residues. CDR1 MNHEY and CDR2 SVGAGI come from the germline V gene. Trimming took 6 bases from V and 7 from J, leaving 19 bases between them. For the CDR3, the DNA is TGTGCCAGCAGGACGGGCGTCGGTTCTTGGAACACCATATATTTT. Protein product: CASRTGVGSWNTIYF.

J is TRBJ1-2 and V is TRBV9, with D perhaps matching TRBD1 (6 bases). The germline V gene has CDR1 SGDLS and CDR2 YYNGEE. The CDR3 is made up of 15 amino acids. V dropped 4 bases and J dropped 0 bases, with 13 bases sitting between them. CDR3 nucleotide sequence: TGTGCCAGCAGCCGACGGGACATGGCTAACTATGGCTACACCTTC. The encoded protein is CASSRRDMANYGYTF.

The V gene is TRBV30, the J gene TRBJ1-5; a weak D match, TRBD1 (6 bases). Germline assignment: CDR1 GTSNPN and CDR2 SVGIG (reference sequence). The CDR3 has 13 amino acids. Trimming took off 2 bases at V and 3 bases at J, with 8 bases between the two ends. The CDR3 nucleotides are TGTGCCTGGAGTACGGGACACAATCAGCCCCAGCATTTT. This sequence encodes CAWSTGHNQPQHF.

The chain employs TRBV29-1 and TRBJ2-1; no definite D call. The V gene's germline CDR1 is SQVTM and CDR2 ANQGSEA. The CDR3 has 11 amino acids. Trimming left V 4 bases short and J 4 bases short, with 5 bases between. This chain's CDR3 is CSVAEYNEQFF. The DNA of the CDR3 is TGCAGCGTTGCTGAGTACAATGAGCAGTTCTTC.